This T cell receptor (beta chain) was obtained from a study of shared clonotypes between healthy human individuals. The CDR3 is made up of 13 amino acids. Germline V gene lookup returns CDR1 MNHEY and CDR2 SMNVEV (reference sequence). J gave up 6 bases and V 8 bases, and 2 bases lay outside the gene matches. It was CD45RO-negative cells, positively selected for CCR7, that made up naive CD8 cells, with terminally differentiated effector memory CD45RA+ cells excluded. Participating donors were healthy, HIV-negative adults free of recent acute infections or vaccinations. Clones were sequenced by immunoSEQ multiplex PCR, and TCRdb holds only the in-frame ones, with some missing. The sample holds about 590,000 clones, nearly 97% seen once.

The rearrangement links TRBV27 to TRBJ2-1; TRBD2 aligns across 12 bases. The TCR sequence derives from a woman between 25 and 40 years old in good health. The sequenced sample consisted of naive CD8+ T cells sorted from blood. The CDR3 is CASRLAGANEQFF. In DNA, the CDR3 is TGTGCCAGCCGACTAGCGGGAGCCAATGAGCAGTTCTTC.